This T cell receptor (beta chain) was recovered during a study of cytomegalovirus exposure and HLA in healthy donors. General study points: A later analysis showed TCR association rates differing by HLA locus, peaking at DRB1 and lowest at HLA-C.

This PCR relied on a set of 60 Vbeta primers and 13 Jbeta primers. Sequenced by immunoSEQ multiplex PCR; TCRdb stores in-frame clones only, minus some. The sample comprises 160,000 or so clones, roughly four fifths of which are singletons, and approximately 1.5% rests with the top ten. Of note for this clone: Its specificity is unknown.

The ends lost 6 bases at V and 6 bases at J; junction bases unmatched: 11. Germline CDR1 is ENHRY and CDR2 is SYGVKD. CDR3 length: 16 residues. The sequenced sample was PBMCs. The TCR was taken from a man aged 35 to 55 in good health and CMV-seronegative. The chain uses TRBV10-3 and TRBJ2-1; 10 positions agree with TRBD2. CDR3 in DNA: TGTGCCATCAGGGAGCCCACTAGCGGGAACATCAATGAGCAGTTCTTC. The encoded protein is CAIREPTSGNINEQFF.